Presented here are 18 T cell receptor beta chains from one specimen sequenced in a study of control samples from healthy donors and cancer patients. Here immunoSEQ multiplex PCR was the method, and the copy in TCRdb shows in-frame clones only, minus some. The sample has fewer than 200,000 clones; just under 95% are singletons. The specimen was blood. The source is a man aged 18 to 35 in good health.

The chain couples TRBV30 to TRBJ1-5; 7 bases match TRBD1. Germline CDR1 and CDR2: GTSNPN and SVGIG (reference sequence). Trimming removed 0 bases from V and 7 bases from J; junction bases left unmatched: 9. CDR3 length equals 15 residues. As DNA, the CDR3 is TGTGCCTGGAGTGTACAAGGGACAGCAGGGCAGCCCCAGCATTTT. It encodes CAWSVQGTAGQPQHF. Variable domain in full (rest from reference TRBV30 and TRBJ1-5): SQTIHQWPATLVQPVGSPLSLECTVEGTSNPNLYWYRQAAGRGLQLLFYSVGIGQISSEVPQNLSASRPQDRQFILSSKKLLLSDSGFYLCAWSVQGTAGQPQHFGDGTRLSIL.

DNA of the CDR3: TGTGCCAGCAGCTGGTTTTCCGGGACTAGCATCTCCTACAATGAGCAGTTCTTC. This encodes CASSWFSGTSISYNEQFF. The V gene is TRBV7-3, the J gene TRBJ2-1, with 9 bases fitting TRBD2. V lost 4 bases to trimming and J lost 0 bases; unmatched junction nucleotides: 10. Germline V gene data show CDR1 as SGHTA and CDR2 as FQGTGA. This CDR3 has 18 amino acids.

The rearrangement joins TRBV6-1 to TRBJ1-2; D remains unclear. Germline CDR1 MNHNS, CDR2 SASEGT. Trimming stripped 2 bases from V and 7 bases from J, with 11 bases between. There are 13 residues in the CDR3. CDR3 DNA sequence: TGTGCCAGCAGTGAACGCCCCTCCGGTGGCTACACCTTC. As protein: CASSERPSGGYTF.

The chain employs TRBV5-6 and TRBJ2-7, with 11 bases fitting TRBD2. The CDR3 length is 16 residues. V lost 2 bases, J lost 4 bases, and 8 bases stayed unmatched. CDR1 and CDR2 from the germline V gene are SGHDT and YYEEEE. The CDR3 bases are TGTGCCAGCAGCTTCTTGACTAGCGGGGATATGTACGAGCAGTACTTC. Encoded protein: CASSFLTSGDMYEQYF. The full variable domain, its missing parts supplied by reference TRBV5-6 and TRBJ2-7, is DAGVTQSPTHLIKTRGQQVTLRCSPKSGHDTVSWYQQALGQGPQFIFQYYEEEERQRGNFPDRFSGHQFPNYSSELNVNALLLGDSALYLCASSFLTSGDMYEQYFGPGTRLTVT.

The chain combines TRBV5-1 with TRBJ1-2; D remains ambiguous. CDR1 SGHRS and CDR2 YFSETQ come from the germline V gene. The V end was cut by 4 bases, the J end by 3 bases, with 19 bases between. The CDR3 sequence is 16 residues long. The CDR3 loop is CASSLQDRPNDYGYTF. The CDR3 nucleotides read TGCGCCAGCAGCCTCCAAGACCGACCTAACGACTATGGCTACACCTTC.

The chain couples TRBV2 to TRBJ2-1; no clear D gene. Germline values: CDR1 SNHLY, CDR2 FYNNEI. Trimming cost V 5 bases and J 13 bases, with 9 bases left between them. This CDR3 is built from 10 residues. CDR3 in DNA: TGTGCCAGCAGTATATCCATTCAGTTCTTC. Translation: CASSISIQFF.

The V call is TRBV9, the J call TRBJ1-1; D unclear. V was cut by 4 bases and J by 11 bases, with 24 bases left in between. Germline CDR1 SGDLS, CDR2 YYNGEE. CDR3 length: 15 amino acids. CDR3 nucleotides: TGTGCCAGCAGCCCCGGCCAGCCGGGCGCCGCATCGGCTTTCTTT. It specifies CASSPGQPGAASAFF.

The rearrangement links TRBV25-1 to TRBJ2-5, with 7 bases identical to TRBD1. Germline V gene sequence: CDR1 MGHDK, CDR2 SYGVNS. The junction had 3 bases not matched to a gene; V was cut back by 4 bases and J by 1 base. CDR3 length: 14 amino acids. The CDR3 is CASSGWDSQETQYF. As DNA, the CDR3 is TGTGCCAGCAGTGGATGGGACAGCCAAGAGACCCAGTACTTC. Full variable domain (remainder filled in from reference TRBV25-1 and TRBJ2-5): EADIYQTPRYLVIGTGKKITLECSQTMGHDKMYWYQQDPGMELHLIHYSYGVNSTEKGDLSSESTVSRIRTEHFPLTLESARPSHTSQYLCASSGWDSQETQYFGPGTRLLVL.

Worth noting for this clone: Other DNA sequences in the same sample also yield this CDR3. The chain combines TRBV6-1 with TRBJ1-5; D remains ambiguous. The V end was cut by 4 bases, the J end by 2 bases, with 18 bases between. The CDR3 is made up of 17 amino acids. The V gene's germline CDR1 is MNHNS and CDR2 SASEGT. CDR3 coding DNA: TGTGCCAGCAGTGCGGTCGGGCGGGCCTTGGGCAATCAGCCCCAGCATTTT. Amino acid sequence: CASSAVGRALGNQPQHF.

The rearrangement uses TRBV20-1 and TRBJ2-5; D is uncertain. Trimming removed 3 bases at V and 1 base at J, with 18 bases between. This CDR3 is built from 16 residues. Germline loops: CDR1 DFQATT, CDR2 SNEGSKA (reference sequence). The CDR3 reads CSASSPWATSQETQYF. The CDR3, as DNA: TGCAGTGCTAGTTCCCCTTGGGCTACGTCCCAAGAGACCCAGTACTTC.

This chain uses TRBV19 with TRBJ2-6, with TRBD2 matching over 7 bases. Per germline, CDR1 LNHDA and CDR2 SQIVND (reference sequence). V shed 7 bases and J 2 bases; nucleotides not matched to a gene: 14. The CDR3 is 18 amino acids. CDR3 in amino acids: CASTLMRRGEAGANVLTF. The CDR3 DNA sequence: TGTGCCAGTACCCTTATGAGACGGGGGGAAGCTGGGGCCAACGTCCTGACTTTC. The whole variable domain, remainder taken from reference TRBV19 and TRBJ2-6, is DGGITQSPKYLFRKEGQNVTLSCEQNLNHDAMYWYRQDPGQGLRLIYYSQIVNDFQKGDIAEGYSVSREKKESFPLTVTSAQKNPTAFYLCASTLMRRGEAGANVLTFGAGSRLTVL.

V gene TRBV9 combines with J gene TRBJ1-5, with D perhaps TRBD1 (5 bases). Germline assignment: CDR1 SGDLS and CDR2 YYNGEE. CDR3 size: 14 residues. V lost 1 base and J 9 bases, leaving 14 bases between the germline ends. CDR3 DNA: TGTGCCAGCAGCGTACTACAGGCGGGGGGGCCCCAGCATTTT. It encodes CASSVLQAGGPQHF.

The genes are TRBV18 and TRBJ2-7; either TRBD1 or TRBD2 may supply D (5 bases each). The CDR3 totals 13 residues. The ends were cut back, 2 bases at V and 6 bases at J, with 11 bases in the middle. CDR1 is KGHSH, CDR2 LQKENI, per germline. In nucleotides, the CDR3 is TGTGCCAGCTCACCAAACGGGGCGTCCGAGCAGTACTTC. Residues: CASSPNGASEQYF.

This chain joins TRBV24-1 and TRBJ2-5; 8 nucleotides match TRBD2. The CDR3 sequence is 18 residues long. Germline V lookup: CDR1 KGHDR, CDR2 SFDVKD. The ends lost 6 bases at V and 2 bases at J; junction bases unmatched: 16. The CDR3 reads CATSPTSGGTHRQETQYF. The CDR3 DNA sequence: TGTGCCACCAGTCCTACGAGCGGGGGCACTCATCGACAAGAGACCCAGTACTTC.

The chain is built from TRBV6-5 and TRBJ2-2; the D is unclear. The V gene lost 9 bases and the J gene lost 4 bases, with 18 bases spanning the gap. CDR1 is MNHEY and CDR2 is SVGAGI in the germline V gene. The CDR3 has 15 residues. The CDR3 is CASPPVARSTGELFF. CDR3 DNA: TGTGCCAGTCCTCCCGTGGCGAGGAGCACCGGGGAGCTGTTTTTT.

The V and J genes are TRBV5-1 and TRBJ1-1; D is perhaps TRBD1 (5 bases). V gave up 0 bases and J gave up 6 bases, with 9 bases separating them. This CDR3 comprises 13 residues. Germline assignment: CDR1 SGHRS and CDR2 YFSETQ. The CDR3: CASSLGGTPEAFF. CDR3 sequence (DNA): TGCGCCAGCAGCTTGGGGGGCACCCCTGAAGCTTTCTTT.

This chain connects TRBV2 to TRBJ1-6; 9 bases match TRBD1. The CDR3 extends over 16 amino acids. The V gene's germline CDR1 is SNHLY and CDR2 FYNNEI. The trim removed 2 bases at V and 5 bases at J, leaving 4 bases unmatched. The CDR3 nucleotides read TGTGCCAGCAGTGAATTTACAGGGGGCCATAATTCACCCCTCCACTTT. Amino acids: CASSEFTGGHNSPLHF.

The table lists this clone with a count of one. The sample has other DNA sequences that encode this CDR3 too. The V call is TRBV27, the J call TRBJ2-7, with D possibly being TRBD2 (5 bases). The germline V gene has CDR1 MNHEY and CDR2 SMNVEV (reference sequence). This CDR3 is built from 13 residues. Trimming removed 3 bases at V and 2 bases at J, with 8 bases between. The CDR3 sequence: CASSLGRTYEQYF. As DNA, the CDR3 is TGTGCCAGCAGTTTGGGGAGAACCTACGAGCAGTACTTC.